This T cell receptor (beta chain) was identified in a study of T-cell reconstitution after alpha-beta-depleted transplantation in children. Study results and limitations: Most T-cell counts and diversity one year after the transplant came from T cells that were newly produced. Surviving recipient T cells and thymic progenitors underlay high day-60 TCRbeta diversity in some patients. Approximately two months post-transplant, alpha-beta T cells reportedly originated from several hundred expanded graft clones.

This clonotype was observed a few times. As yet, its antigen is unknown. The V end lost 7 bases, the J end lost 5 bases, and 12 bases lay between the germline ends. This CDR3 is 13 amino acids long. Unique molecular identifiers were incorporated into the prepared TCRbeta library. TCRdb independently ran MiXCR on the PCR reads; one entry per CDR3 protein. The sample consists of around 600,000 distinct CDR3 sequences, 23% of them appearing once. This clonotype was sampled from a boy in the first two years of life who had a stem cell transplant for acute myeloid leukemia, so the T cells may come from the graft donor. Source: PBMCs, mostly from graft donor cells, taken 360 days after TCRalphabeta/CD19-depleted stem cell transplant. This chain connects TRBV12-3 or TRBV12-4 to TRBJ2-1; D is ambiguous. CDR3 nucleotides: TGTGCCAGCACCGCTTTTGGGGACAATGAGCAGTTCTTC. It specifies CASTAFGDNEQFF.